This entry is about one T cell receptor (beta chain). What it binds is not known. The sample is drawn from a study of radiotherapy plus CTLA-4 blockade in lung cancer. Assay: immunoSEQ multiplex PCR; the TCRdb copy retains only in-frame clones and omits some. The sample lists roughly 75,000 clones, around 79% seen once, with about 23% in the top ten. Study-wide results and limits: TCR clones from tumors expanded in blood after radiotherapy plus ipilimumab.

CDR1 is MNHNY and CDR2 is SVGAGI in the germline V gene (reference sequence). The J segment lost 10 bases and the V segment lost 5 bases, leaving 10 bases of the junction unmatched. The CDR3 runs to 14 residues. This sequence was found in a human donor with non-small cell lung cancer whose response to radiotherapy plus ipilimumab could not be evaluated. Some clones in this sample may be carry-over from other donors' samples. Sequencing was performed on peripheral blood, taken from a patient treated with radiotherapy plus ipilimumab. The chain employs TRBV6-6 and TRBJ1-1; 10 bases are shared with TRBD1. Here the CDR3 DNA reads TGTGCCAGCAGTGGACAGGGGGTGACTCTTAGAGCTTTCTTT. Encoded protein: CASSGQGVTLRAFF.